This T cell receptor beta chain is from a study of T cells in Graves' hyperthyroidism and ophthalmopathy. Study summary: Peripheral blood was collected at initial diagnosis, before any treatment.

J lost 0 bases, V lost 5 bases, and 9 bases had no gene match. The germline CDR1 and CDR2 sequences are SGHTA and FQGNSA. The CDR3 is 16 residues long. From RNA transcripts, TCR beta CDR3 regions were amplified. An initial round of RT-PCR targeting the TCR CDR3 relied on the HTBI primer set. Using its own MiXCR run on the multiplex PCR reads, TCRdb lists one record per CDR3 protein. The sample has around 800,000 distinct CDR3 sequences, roughly 40% seen once; the top ten hold 7% to 10%. Comment on this clonotype: Its specificity is unknown.

Study-wide findings and caveats: Also found in blood were most expanded thyroid clonotypes above 0.001. Ophthalmopathy could be told apart from stable hyperthyroidism with a 13 V-J model.

This TCR came from a young man with Graves' hyperthyroidism. The sequenced sample was blood. J is TRBJ2-7 and V is TRBV7-2, with 8 bases fitting TRBD2. CDR3 sequence (DNA): TGTGCCAGCAGCGTTTCAGCGGGAGAGATCTCCTACGAGCAGTACTTC. This sequence encodes CASSVSAGEISYEQYF.